This TCR beta chain was sequenced in a study of T cells in localized non-small cell lung cancer. In the case of this clone: Its antigen remains unknown.

Clones were sequenced by immunoSEQ multiplex PCR, and TCRdb holds only the in-frame ones, with some missing. Among 45,000 or so clones, 90% to 95% were seen once, and the ten largest hold approximately 10%. Study-level results: Uninvolved adjacent lung had the highest recorded T cell clonality, with tumor below it. Adjacent lung tissue had a median about 60 of the top 100 clones found in the tumor. The tumor had only one region sequenced, so heterogeneity remains possible.

The CDR3 has 18 amino acids. The V end was cut by 5 bases, the J end by 4 bases, with 24 bases between. Germline lookup yields CDR1 LNHNV and CDR2 YYDKDF (reference sequence). The sequencing used PBMCs, collected before any cancer treatment. The receptor's source is a woman aged 35 to 70 with stage II lung adenocarcinoma. J is TRBJ2-1 and V is TRBV15; D possibly corresponds to TRBD2 (6 bases). CDR3 DNA: TGTGCCACCAGCGGGACTTTCAGGGCCCCGAGACTATACAATGAGCAGTTCTTC. Translating it yields CATSGTFRAPRLYNEQFF.